The sequence of this TCR beta chain was determined in a study of shared clonotypes between healthy human individuals. Background on the study: Plates per donor: three CD4 naive, three CD4 memory, two CD8 naive, one CD8 memory. Findings of the study overall: Some clonotypes were shared by all four sorted-subset donors, while others were not shared. The non-shared ones had lower generation probabilities than the shared ones. Among a few donors, 4.5% to 5.5% of naive CD4 clonotypes were found in common.

This clone appeared a single time. Its antigen is unknown. Only in-frame clones appear in the TCRdb table, and some are missing; sequencing was by immunoSEQ multiplex PCR. The data hold around 1.1 million clones, with about 80% observed a single time. The CDR3 length is 16 residues. Germline V gene lookup returns CDR1 MNHNY and CDR2 SVGAGI (reference sequence). Unmatched junction bases numbered 8, after V lost 6 bases and J lost 0 bases. CD4+ cells yielded CD45RA+ naive and CD45RA-negative memory subsets. This sequence was found in a man younger than 35 in good health. Some clones in this sample may be carry-over from other donors' samples. This rearrangement joins TRBV6-6 to TRBJ1-5; TRBD1 matches 7 bases. Sequencing was done on a sample of memory CD4+ T cells from PBMCs. Described subset: CD45RA-negative fraction. Written as DNA, the CDR3 is TGTGCCAGCAGCCAACAGGGACAGCATAGCAATCAGCCCCAGCATTTT. Translation: CASSQQGQHSNQPQHF.